Detailed here is one TCR beta chain. The table lists this clone with a count of one. Its antigen remains undetermined. No base quality information exists; no much larger clone differs at one position. These data come from a study of T cell responses to AZD1222 COVID-19 vaccine (dated by TCRdb to about 2021). About the investigation overall: AZD1222 recipients with second doses at about 4 weeks or about 12 weeks were pooled, because spike-specific TCR depth and breadth did not differ between schedules. TCR sequencing was performed for roughly 250 trial participants, of whom about 210 were given two doses of AZD1222 and roughly 25 were given two doses of MenACWY control vaccine. Enrollment into the trials was organized by age into subgroups of 18-55, 56-69 and 70-plus years, and those subgroups contained about 160, 30 and 59 TCR-sequenced participants, respectively. Overall results and qualifications from the work: After two AZD1222 doses, spike-specific TCR breadth and depth were significantly higher than at day 0 and than in MenACWY recipients. Because no day 14 peak-response samples were available, the repertoires could be characterized only after the peak T cell response. Conclusions about previously exposed vaccinees were limited because only six AZD1222 recipients were SARS-CoV-2 seropositive at baseline. In the small 56-69-year group, the increase in depth fell short of significance, most likely because of low power. CD4 TCRs associated with the vaccine covered the entire spike protein, and the dominant responses were in regions 160-218 and 743-854. Reportedly, almost half of the unique spike-specific TCRs recognized epitopes lying outside the regions that are mutated in the B.1.351 and B.1.1.7 variants. Participants were mostly white British and included more females than males, and it was suggested by the authors that clonal diversity may have been underestimated.

The label giving this sample's time point can be read as: baseline before first vaccination. Vaccinee samples came from UK trials COV001 and COV002, including a single-blind randomized controlled phase 2/3 trial of AZD1222 (ChAdOx1 nCoV-19) in healthy adults. For TCRbeta chain sequencing, PBMC samples were collected from trial participants at day 0 and at day 28 after the second dose. V is shortened by 5 bases, J by 0 bases, and the region joining them spans 13 bases. From its cysteine to its phenylalanine, the CDR3 spans 16 amino acids. Only CDR3 DNA remains: 48 bases, in frame from the first base. CDR1 SGHTA and CDR2 FQGNSA were looked up in the germline V gene. The CDR3 regions of human TCRbeta chains were analyzed by immunosequencing. Per the source publication's procedure: Repertoire TCRs were checked for matches against a reference library of SARS-CoV-2-specific TCRs that had been generated using the MIRA antigen-specificity platform. Breadth was defined as the fraction of unique TCRs that were SARS-CoV-2-associated. Depth was defined as the fraction of total T cells that were SARS-CoV-2-associated. Using the MIRA data, each spike-specific TCR was mapped to the spike region that the TCR reacts to and placed in a CD4 or CD8 class. Log10-transformed breadth and depth values were compared by one-way ANOVA with Sidak's multiple comparisons tests. As stored in TCRdb, this immuneACCESS dataset retains in-frame rearrangements with V and J assigned. A fraction of the clones does not appear; measured against another copy, unresolved V genes explain less than half of the discrepancy, and the remainder lacks a known reason. For V, J and clone size, that table is used; D and trimming come from the DNA. The table for this sample lists around 100,000 clones; about 88% of them were counted only once. The ten largest clonotypes hold about a fifth of the sample.

The receptor was isolated from an adult in good health. This material consisted of peripheral blood, taken on day 0 of AZD1222 vaccination. This chain joins TRBV7-2 to TRBJ1-4, with an unclear D gene assignment. This receptor carries the CDR3 CASSDGRITTNEKLFF. The DNA sequence is TGTGCCAGCAGCGACGGGCGTATTACAACTAATGAAAAACTGTTTTTT.